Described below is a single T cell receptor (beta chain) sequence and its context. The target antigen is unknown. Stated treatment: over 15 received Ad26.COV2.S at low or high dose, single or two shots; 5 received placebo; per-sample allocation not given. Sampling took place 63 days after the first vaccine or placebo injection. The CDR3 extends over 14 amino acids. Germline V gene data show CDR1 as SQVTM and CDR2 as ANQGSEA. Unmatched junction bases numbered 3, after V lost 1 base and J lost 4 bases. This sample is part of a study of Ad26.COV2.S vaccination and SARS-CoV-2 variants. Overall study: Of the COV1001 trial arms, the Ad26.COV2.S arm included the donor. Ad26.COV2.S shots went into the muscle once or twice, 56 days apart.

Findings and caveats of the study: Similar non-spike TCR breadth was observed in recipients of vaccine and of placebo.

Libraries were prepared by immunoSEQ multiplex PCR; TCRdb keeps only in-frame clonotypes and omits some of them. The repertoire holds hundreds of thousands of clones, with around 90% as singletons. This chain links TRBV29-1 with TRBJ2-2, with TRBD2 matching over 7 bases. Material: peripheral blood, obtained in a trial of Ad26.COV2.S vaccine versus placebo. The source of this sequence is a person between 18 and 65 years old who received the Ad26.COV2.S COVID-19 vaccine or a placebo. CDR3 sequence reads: CSVEARTSTGELFF. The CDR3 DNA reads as TGCAGCGTTGAAGCCCGGACTAGCACCGGGGAGCTGTTTTTT.